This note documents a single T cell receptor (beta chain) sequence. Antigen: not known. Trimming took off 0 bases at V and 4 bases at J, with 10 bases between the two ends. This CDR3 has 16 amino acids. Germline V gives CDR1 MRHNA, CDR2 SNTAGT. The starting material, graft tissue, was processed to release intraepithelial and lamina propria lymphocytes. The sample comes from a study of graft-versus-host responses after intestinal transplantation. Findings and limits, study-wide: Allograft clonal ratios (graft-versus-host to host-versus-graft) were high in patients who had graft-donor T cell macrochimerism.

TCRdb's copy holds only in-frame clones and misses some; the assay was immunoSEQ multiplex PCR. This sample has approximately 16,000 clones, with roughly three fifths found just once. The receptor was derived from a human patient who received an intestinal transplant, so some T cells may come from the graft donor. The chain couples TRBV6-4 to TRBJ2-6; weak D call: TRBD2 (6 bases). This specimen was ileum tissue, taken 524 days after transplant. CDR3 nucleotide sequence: TGTGCCAGCAGTGACTCAGGAGGGGAAGGGGCCAACGTCCTGACTTTC. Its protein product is CASSDSGGEGANVLTF.